This T cell receptor beta chain originates from a study of blood T cell repertoires in COVID-19. For the study at large: Samples taken during acute and convalescent COVID-19 were collected in the United States, Italy and Spain.

Clones were sequenced by immunoSEQ multiplex PCR, and TCRdb holds only the in-frame ones, with some missing. The sample gives fewer than 200,000 clones, roughly 84% of which show up once; 1% to 1.5% is in the top ten. The junction had 9 bases not matched to a gene; V was cut back by 3 bases and J by 10 bases. Per germline, CDR1 GTSNPN and CDR2 SVGIG (reference sequence). The CDR3 has 14 amino acids. The clonotype was recovered from a man between 60 and 70 years old who had recovered from COVID-19. V is TRBV30 and J is TRBJ1-5; 10 nucleotides line up with TRBD1. Sequenced sample: peripheral blood. CDR3 region: CAWSHGTGVGPQHF. The CDR3 bases are TGTGCCTGGAGCCACGGGACAGGGGTAGGACCCCAGCATTTT.